A selection of T cell receptor beta chains follows, all from one sample in a study of blood T cell repertoires in COVID-19. Clones were read by immunoSEQ multiplex PCR, and TCRdb kept only the in-frame ones, dropping some. The data hold 90,000 to 120,000 clones, with approximately 85% observed a single time. Sequences were obtained from peripheral blood. The receptors were sampled from a human donor in a cohort sampled during active COVID-19. Both conserved end residues are part of each CDR3. The D gene is left open where the match is weak. Clone size is shown for a subset of rows, as once, few, many or a class of expanded clone.

TRBJ2-7 TRBD1 TRBV4-1 once TGCGCCAGCAGCCAAGGGGACAGCCTCACCTACGAGCAGTACTTC CASSQGDSLTYEQYF
TRBJ2-2 TRBD1 TRBV6-6 many TGTGCCAGCAGTCTTCGGACAGGGGGAATCGGCACCGGGGAGCTGTTTTTT CASSLRTGGIGTGELFF
TRBJ1-1 TRBD1 TRBV7-6 NA TGTGCCAGCAGCCCCGGGACAGGGGAGAACACTGAAGCTTTCTTT CASSPGTGENTEAFF
TRBJ1-1 NA TRBV7-7 once TGTGCTAGCAGCCACGGACAGAACACTGAAGCTTTCTTT CASSHGQNTEAFF
TRBJ1-1 NA TRBV5-1 NA TGCGCCAGCAGCTTGGGGGCGGACACAGTAATGAACACTGAAGCTTTCTTT CASSLGADTVMNTEAFF
TRBJ2-2 TRBD1 TRBV29-1 NA TGCAGCGTTGAAGACCACGGACAGGGGGTGATCGGGGAGCTGTTTTTT CSVEDHGQGVIGELFF
TRBJ1-1 NA TRBV11-3 few TGTGCCAGCAGCTTAACCGGGGGGAGGACTGAAGCTTTCTTT CASSLTGGRTEAFF
TRBJ2-1 TRBD1 TRBV5-4 NA TGTGCCAGCACCCTTGGGGCAGGGGGCGCCTCCTACAATGAGCAGTTCTTC CASTLGAGGASYNEQFF
TRBJ2-6 NA TRBV2 NA TGTGCCAGCAGTGAATTGTCAGCGTCTGGGGCCAACGTCCTGACTTTC CASSELSASGANVLTF
TRBJ2-1 NA TRBV2 NA TGTGCCAGCGGATCCGGGACTTTATACAATGAGCAGTTCTTC CASGSGTLYNEQFF
TRBJ2-3 TRBD1 TRBV28 NA TGTGCCAGCAGGTCATCTCTCGGACAGGGGAGCACAGATACGCAGTATTTT CASRSSLGQGSTDTQYF
TRBJ2-3 TRBD2 TRBV30 NA TGTGCCTGGCTAAGGCCGCGGGAGGGCACAGATACGCAGTATTTT CAWLRPREGTDTQYF
TRBJ2-1 TRBD2 TRBV10-1 NA TGCGCCAGCAGTGAAGAGGGAGGGTCCGATGAGCAGTTCTTC CASSEEGGSDEQFF
TRBJ2-7 TRBD2 TRBV20-1 NA TGCAGTAATAAGGGAGGGGACGAGCAGTACTTC CSNKGGDEQYF
TRBJ2-7 NA TRBV15 NA TGTGCCACCAGCAGAGTTAATGCAGGCTACGAGCAGTACTTC CATSRVNAGYEQYF
TRBJ2-2 NA TRBV7-8 NA TGTGCCAGCAGGTCAGGCAGGGATACCGGGGAGCTGTTTTTT CASRSGRDTGELFF
TRBJ2-7 NA TRBV27 once TGTGCCAGCAGATGGGCCAATACCTACGAGCAGTACTTC CASRWANTYEQYF
TRBJ2-5 NA TRBV29-1 NA TGCAGCGTTGGGGACCCAAGACAGGCCCGATACCAAGAGACCCAGTACTTC CSVGDPRQARYQETQYF
TRBJ2-1 TRBD2 TRBV15 NA TGTGCCACCAGCAGGCTAAGACTAGCGGGGACCAAAAATGAGCAGTTCTTC CATSRLRLAGTKNEQFF
TRBJ1-5 TRBD1 TRBV6-5 NA TGTGCCAGCAGCAGGGACAGTCGTAGCAATCAGCCCCAGCATTTT CASSRDSRSNQPQHF
TRBJ1-1 NA TRBV7-9 once TGTGCCAGCAGCCTACAGTCTGAAGCTTTCTTT CASSLQSEAFF
TRBJ2-1 TRBD2 TRBV11-2 once TGTGCCAGCAGCTTTATTTCGGGAGCGGGGGGGGATGAGCAGTTCTTC CASSFISGAGGDEQFF